This entry describes one TCR beta chain. These data are taken from a study of blood T cell repertoires in COVID-19. Study-wide background: The analysed material was cDNA or gDNA that came from T cells, B-cell-depleted T cells, or PBMCs.

Germline trimming cut 3 bases from V and 4 bases from J; bases unmatched to any gene: 9. The germline CDR1 and CDR2 sequences are LNHDA and SQIVND (reference sequence). CDR3 length: 16 residues. The assay was immunoSEQ multiplex PCR, and TCRdb's table has in-frame clones only and misses some. The table has 430,000 or so clones, 80% to 90% seen once. The source is a man in his late teens or twenties with COVID-19, enrolled during active disease. Material for sequencing was peripheral blood. This chain joins TRBV19 and TRBJ1-2; 9 nucleotides agree with TRBD1. CDR3 sequence: CASSIISTGGLYGYTF. CDR3 bases: TGTGCCAGTAGTATCATTTCGACAGGGGGGCTCTATGGCTACACCTTC.